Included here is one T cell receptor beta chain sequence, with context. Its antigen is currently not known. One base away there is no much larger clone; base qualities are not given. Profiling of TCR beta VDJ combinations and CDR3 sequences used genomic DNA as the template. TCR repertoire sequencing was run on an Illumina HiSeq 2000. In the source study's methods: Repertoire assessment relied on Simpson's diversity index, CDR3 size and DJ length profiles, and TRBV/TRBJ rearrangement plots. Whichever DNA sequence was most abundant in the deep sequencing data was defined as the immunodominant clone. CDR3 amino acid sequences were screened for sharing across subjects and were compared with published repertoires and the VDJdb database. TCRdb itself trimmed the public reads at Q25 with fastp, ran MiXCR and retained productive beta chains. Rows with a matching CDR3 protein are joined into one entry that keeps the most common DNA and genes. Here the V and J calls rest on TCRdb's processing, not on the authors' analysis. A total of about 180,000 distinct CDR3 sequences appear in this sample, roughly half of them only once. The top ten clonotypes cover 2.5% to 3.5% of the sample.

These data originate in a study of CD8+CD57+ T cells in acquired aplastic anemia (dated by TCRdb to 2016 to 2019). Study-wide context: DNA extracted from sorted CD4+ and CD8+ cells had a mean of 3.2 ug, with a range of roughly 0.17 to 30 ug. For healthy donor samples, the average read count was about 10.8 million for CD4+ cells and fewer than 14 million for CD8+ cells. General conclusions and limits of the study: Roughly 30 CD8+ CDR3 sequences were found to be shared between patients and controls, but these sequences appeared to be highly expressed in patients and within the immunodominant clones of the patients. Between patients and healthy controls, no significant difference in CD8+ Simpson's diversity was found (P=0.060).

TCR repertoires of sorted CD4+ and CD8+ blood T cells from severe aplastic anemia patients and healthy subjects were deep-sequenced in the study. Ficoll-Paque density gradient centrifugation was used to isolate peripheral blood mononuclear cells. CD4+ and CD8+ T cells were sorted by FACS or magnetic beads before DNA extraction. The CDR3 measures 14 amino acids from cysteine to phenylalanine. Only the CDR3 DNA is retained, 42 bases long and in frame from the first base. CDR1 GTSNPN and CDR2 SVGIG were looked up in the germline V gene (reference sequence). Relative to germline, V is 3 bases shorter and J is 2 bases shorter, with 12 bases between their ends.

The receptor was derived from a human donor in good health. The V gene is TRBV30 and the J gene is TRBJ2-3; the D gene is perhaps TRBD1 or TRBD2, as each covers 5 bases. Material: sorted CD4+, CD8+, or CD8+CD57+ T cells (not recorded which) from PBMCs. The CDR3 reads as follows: CAWRGPGLTDTQYF. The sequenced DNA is TGTGCCTGGAGGGGCCCGGGGCTCACAGATACGCAGTATTTT. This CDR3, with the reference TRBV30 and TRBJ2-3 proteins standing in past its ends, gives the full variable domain SQTIHQWPATLVQPVGSPLSLECTVEGTSNPNLYWYRQAAGRGLQLLFYSVGIGQISSEVPQNLSASRPQDRQFILSSKKLLLSDSGFYLCAWRGPGLTDTQYFGPGTRLTVL.